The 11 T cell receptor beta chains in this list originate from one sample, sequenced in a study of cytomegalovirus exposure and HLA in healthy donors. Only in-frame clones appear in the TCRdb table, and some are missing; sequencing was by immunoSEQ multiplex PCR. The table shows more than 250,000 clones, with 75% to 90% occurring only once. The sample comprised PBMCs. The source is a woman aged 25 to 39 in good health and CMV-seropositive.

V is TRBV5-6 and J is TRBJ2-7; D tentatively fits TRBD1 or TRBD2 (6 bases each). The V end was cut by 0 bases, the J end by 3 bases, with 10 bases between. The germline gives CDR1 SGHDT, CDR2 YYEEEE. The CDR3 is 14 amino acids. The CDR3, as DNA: TGTGCCAGCAGCTTGGAAGGGGGGAACTACGAGCAGTACTTC. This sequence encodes CASSLEGGNYEQYF.

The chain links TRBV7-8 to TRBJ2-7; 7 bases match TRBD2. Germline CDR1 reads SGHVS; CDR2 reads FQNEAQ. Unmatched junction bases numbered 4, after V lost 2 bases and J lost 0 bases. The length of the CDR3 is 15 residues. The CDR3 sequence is CASSLRGGNSYEQYF. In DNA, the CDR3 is TGTGCCAGCAGCTTACGCGGGGGAAACTCCTACGAGCAGTACTTC.

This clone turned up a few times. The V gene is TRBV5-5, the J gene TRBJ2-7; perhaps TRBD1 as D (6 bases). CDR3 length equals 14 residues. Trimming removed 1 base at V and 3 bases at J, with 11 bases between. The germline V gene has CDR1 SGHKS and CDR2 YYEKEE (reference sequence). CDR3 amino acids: CASSLPGHGYEQYF. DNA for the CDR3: TGTGCCAGCAGCTTGCCGGGACACGGCTACGAGCAGTACTTC.

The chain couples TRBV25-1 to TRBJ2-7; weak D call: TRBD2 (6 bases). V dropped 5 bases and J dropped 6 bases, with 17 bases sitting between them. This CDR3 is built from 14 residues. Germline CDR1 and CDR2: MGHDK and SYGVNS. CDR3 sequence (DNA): TGTGCCAGCAGTCGAGGCGGGGTTGCCGTCGAGCAGTACTTC. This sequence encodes CASSRGGVAVEQYF.

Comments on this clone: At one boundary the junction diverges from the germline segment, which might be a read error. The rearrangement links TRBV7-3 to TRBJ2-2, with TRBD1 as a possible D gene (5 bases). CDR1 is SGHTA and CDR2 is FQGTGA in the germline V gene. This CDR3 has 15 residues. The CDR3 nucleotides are TGTGCCAGCAGCCCTGACAGTTTGAACGCCGGGGAGCTGTTTTTT. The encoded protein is CASSPDSLNAGELFF.

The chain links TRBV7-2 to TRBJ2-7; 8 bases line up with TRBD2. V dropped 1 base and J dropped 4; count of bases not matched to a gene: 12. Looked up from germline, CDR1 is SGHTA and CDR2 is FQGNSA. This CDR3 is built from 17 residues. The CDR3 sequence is CASSLDIGSGSRYEQYF. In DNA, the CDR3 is TGTGCCAGCAGCTTAGATATTGGGAGCGGGAGTCGGTACGAGCAGTACTTC.

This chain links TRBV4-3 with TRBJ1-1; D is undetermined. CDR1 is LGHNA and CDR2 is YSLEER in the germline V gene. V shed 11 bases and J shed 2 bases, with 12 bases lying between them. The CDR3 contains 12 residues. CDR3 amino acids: CASRKDNTEAFF. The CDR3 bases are TGCGCCTCCCGCAAGGACAACACTGAAGCTTTCTTT.

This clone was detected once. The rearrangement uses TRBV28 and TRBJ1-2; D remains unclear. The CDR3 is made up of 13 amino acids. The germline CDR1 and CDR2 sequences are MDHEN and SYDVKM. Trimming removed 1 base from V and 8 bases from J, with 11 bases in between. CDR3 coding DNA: TGTGCCAGCAGTTTATCGGCAGGCGGGGGCTACACCTTC. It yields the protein CASSLSAGGGYTF.

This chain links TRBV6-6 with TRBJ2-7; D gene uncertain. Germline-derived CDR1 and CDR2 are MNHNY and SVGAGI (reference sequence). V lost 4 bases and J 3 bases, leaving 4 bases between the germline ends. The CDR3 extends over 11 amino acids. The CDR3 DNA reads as TGTGCCAGCAGTTTGAACTACGAGCAGTACTTC. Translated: CASSLNYEQYF.

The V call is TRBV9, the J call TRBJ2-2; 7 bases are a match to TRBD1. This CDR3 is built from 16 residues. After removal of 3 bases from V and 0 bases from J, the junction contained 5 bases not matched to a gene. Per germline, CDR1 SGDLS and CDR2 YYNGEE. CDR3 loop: CASSARQGTNTGELFF. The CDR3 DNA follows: TGTGCCAGCAGCGCTCGACAGGGTACGAACACCGGGGAGCTGTTTTTT. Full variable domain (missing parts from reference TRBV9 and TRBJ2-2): DSGVTQTPKHLITATGQRVTLRCSPRSGDLSVYWYQQSLDQGLQFLIQYYNGEERAKGNILERFSAQQFPDLHSELNLSSLELGDSALYFCASSARQGTNTGELFFGEGSRLTVL.

CDR3 nucleotides: TGTGCCAGCAGCTCAGAATTCACTAGCGGATACGAGCAGTACTTC. This translates into CASSSEFTSGYEQYF. The chain carries TRBV7-9 and TRBJ2-7, with 8 bases that match TRBD2. The CDR3 is 15 amino acids. The germline V gene has CDR1 SEHNR and CDR2 FQNEAQ (reference sequence). With 4 bases clipped from V and 4 bases from J, the junction kept 9 bases outside the gene matches.